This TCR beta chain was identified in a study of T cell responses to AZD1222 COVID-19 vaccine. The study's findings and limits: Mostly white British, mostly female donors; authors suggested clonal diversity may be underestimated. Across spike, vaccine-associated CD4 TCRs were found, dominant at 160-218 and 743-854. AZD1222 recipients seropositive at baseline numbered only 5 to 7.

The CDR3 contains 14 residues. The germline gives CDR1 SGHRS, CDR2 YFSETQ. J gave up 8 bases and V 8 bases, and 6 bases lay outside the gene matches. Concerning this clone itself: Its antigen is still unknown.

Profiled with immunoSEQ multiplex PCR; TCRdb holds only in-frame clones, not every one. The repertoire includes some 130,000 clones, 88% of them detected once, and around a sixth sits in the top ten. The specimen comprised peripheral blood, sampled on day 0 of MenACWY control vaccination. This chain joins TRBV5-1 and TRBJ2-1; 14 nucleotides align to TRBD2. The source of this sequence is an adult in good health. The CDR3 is CASRPGLAGDEQFF. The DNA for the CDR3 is TGCGCCAGTCGACCGGGACTAGCGGGAGATGAGCAGTTCTTC.